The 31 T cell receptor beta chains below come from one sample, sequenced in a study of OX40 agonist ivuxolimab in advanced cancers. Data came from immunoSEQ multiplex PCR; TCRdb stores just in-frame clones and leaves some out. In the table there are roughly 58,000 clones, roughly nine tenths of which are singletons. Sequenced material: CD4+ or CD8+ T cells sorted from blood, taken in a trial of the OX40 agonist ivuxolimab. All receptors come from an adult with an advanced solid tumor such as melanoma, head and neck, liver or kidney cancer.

The CDR3 DNA reads TGCGCCAGCAGCCCAAGGTCGGGACTAGCGGGTGTTCGCTCCTACAATGAGCAGTTCTTC. It specifies CASSPRSGLAGVRSYNEQFF. This sequence joins TRBV4-3 and TRBJ2-1; 12 nucleotides agree with TRBD2. The CDR3 is made up of 20 amino acids. Germline V lookup: CDR1 LGHNA, CDR2 YSLEER. J lost 0 bases, V lost 4 bases, and 13 bases had no gene match.

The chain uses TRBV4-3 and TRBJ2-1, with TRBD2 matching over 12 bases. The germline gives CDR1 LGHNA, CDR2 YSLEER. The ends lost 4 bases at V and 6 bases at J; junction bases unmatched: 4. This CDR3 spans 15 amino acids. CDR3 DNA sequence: TGCGCCAGCAGCCGTAGGACTAGCGGGGTCAATGAGCAGTTCTTC. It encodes CASSRRTSGVNEQFF.

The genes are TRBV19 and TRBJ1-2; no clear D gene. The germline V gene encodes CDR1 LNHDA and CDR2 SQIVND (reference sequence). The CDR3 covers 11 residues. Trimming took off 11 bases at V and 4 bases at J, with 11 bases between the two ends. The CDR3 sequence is CASRSGYGYTF. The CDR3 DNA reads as TGTGCCTCCCGGTCGGGCTATGGCTACACCTTC.

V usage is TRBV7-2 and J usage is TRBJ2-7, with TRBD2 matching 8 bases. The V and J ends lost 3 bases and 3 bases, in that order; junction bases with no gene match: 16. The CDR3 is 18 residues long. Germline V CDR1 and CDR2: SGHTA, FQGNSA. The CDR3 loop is CASSFHGGTSGLHYEQYF. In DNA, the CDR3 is TGTGCCAGCAGCTTTCACGGAGGTACTAGCGGACTACACTACGAGCAGTACTTC.

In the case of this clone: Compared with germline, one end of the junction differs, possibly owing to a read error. The CDR3 nucleotides read TGCGCCAGCAGTTTGGACAGAGTTAATGAAAAACTGTTTTTT. Translated, it gives CASSLDRVNEKLFF. V usage is TRBV5-1 and J usage is TRBJ1-4, with D perhaps TRBD1 (6 bases). CDR3 length: 14 amino acids. Germline V gene sequence: CDR1 SGHRS, CDR2 YFSETQ.

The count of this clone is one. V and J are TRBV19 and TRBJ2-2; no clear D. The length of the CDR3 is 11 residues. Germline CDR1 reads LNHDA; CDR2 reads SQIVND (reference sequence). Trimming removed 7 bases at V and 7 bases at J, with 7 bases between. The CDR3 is CASKAFGELFF. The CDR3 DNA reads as TGTGCCAGTAAGGCGTTCGGGGAGCTGTTTTTT.

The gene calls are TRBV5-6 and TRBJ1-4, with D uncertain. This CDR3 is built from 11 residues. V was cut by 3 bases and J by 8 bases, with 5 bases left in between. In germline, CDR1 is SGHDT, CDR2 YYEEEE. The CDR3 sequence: CASSYGEKLFF. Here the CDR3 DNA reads TGTGCCAGCAGCTACGGGGAAAAACTGTTTTTT.

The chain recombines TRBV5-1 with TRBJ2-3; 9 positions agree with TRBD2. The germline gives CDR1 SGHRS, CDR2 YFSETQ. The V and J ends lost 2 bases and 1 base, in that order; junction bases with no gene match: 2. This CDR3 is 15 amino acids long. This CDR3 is CASSFGGRGTDTQYF. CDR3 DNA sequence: TGCGCCAGCAGCTTTGGCGGGAGGGGCACAGATACGCAGTATTTT.

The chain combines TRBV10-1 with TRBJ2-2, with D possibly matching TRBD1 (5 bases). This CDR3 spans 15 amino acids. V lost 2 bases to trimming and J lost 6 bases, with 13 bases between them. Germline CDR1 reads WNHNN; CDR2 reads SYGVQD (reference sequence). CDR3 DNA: TGCGCCAGCAGTGAGATCCCCAGGGCACCCGGGGAGCTGTTTTTT. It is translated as CASSEIPRAPGELFF.

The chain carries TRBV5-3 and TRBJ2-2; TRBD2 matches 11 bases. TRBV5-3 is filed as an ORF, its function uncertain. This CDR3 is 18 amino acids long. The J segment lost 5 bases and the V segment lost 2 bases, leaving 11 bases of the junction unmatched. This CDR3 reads CARSFDVAGGPETGELFF. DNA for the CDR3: TGTGCCAGAAGCTTTGACGTAGCGGGAGGGCCGGAAACCGGGGAGCTGTTTTTT.

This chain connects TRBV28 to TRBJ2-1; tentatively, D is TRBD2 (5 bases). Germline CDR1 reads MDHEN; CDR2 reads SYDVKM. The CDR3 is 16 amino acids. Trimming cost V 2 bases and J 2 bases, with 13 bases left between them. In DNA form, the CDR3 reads TGTGCCAGCAGTTTAGGTGGGAGTAAGGCCTACAATGAGCAGTTCTTC. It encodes CASSLGGSKAYNEQFF.

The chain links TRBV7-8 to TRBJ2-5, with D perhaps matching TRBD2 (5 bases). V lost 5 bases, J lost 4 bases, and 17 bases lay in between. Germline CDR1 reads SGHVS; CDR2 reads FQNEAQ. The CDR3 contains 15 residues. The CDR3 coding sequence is TGTGCCAGCAGCCCGCGCGGGTCTAGGAGAGAGACCCAGTACTTC. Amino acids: CASSPRGSRRETQYF.

CDR3 in amino acids: CASSPRVSSYEQYF. The CDR3 DNA is TGTGCCAGTAGTCCCCGGGTGAGCTCCTACGAGCAGTACTTC. The V and J genes are TRBV19 and TRBJ2-7; D is unresolved. CDR1 LNHDA and CDR2 SQIVND come from the germline V gene (reference sequence). The CDR3 sequence is 14 residues long. V was clipped by 5 bases and J by 0 bases, with 11 bases between them.

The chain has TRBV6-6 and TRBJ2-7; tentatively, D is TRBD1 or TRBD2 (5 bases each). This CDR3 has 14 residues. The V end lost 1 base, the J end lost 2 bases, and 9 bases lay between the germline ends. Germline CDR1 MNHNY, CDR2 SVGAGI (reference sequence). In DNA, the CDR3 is TGTGCCAGCAGTTACTGGGACCCGACCTACGAGCAGTACTTC. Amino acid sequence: CASSYWDPTYEQYF.

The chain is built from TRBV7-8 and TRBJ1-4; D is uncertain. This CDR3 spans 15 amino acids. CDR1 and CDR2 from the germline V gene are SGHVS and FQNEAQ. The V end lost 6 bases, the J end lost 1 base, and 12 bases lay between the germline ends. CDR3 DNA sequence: TGTGCCAGCAGTCGAAGGGCAGGAACTAATGAAAAACTGTTTTTT. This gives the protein CASSRRAGTNEKLFF.

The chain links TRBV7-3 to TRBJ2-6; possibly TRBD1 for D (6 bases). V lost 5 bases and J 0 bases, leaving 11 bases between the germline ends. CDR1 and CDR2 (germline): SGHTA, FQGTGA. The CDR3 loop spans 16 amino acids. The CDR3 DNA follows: TGTGCCAGCAGCCTTACAGGGTACTCTGGGGCCAACGTCCTGACTTTC. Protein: CASSLTGYSGANVLTF.

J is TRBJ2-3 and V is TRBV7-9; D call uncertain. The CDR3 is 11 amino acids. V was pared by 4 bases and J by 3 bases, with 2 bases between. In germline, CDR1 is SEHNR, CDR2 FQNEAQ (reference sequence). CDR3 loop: CASSSTDTQYF. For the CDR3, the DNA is TGTGCCAGCAGCTCAACAGATACGCAGTATTTT.

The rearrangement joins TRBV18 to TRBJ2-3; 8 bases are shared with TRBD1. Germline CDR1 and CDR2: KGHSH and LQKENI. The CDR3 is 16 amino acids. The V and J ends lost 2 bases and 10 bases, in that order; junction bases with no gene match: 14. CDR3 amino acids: CASSPVHTDRGESQYF. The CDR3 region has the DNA TGTGCCAGCTCACCAGTCCACACCGACAGGGGAGAGTCGCAGTATTTT.

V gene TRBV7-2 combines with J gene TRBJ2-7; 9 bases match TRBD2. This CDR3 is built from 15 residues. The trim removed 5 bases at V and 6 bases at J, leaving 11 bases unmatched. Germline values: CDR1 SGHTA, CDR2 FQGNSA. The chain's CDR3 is CASSPRLGGGGEQYF. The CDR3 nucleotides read TGTGCCAGCAGCCCCCGCTTAGGCGGGGGGGGCGAGCAGTACTTC.

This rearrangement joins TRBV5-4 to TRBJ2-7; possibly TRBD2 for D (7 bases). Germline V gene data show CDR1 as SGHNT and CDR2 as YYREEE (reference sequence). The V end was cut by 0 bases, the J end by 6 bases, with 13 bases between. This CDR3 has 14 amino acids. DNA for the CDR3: TGTGCCAGCAGCTTGGTAGGGGGGGTGTCCGAGCAGTACTTC. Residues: CASSLVGGVSEQYF.

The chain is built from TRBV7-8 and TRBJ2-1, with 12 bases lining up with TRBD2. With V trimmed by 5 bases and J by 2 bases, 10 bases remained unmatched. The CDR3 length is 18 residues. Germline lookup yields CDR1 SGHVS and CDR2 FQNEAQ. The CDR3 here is CASSPDPRTSGTYNEQFF. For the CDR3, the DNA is TGTGCCAGCAGCCCGGACCCTAGGACTAGCGGGACCTACAATGAGCAGTTCTTC. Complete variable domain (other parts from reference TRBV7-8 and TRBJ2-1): GAGVSQSPRYKVAKRGQDVALRCDPISGHVSLFWYQQALGQGPEFLTYFQNEAQLDKSGLPSDRFFAERPEGSVSTLKIQRTQQEDSAVYLCASSPDPRTSGTYNEQFFGPGTRLTVL.

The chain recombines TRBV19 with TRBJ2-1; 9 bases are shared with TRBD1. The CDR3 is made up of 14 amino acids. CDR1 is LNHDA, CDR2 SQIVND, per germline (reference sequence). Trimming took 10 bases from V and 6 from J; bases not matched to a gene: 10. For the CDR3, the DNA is TGTGCCACCTTGGACAGGGGAGGATTCAATGAGCAGTTCTTC. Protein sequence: CATLDRGGFNEQFF. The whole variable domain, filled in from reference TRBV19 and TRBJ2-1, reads DGGITQSPKYLFRKEGQNVTLSCEQNLNHDAMYWYRQDPGQGLRLIYYSQIVNDFQKGDIAEGYSVSREKKESFPLTVTSAQKNPTAFYLCATLDRGGFNEQFFGPGTRLTVL.

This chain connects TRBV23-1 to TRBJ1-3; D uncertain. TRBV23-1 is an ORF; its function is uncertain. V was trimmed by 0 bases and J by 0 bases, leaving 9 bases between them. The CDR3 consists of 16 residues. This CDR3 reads CASSQSTRHSGNTIYF. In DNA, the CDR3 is TGCGCCAGCAGTCAATCCACCAGACACTCTGGAAACACCATATATTTT.

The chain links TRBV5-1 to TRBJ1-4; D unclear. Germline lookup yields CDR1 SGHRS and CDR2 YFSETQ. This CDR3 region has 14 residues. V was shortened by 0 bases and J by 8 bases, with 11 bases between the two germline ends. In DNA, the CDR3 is TGCGCCAGCAGCTTGGGGGGAGGAGGAGAAAAACTGTTTTTT. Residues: CASSLGGGGEKLFF.

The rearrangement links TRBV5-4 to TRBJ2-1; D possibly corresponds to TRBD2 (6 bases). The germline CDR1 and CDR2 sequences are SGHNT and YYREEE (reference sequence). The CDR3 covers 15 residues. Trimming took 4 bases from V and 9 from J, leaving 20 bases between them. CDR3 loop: CASSRLPIIGGEQFF. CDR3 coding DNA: TGTGCCAGCAGCCGACTACCTATTATCGGGGGTGAGCAGTTCTTC.

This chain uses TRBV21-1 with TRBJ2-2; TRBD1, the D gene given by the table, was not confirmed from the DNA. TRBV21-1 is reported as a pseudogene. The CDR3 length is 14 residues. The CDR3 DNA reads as TGTGCCAGCAGACAGGGGGCGAACACCGGGGAGCTGTTTTTT. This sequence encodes CASRQGANTGELFF.

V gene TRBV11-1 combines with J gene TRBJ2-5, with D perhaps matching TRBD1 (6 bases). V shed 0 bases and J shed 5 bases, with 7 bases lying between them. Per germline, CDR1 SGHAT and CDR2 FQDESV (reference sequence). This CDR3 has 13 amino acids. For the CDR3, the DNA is TGTGCCAGCAGCTTAGCAGGGGGTGAGACCCAGTACTTC. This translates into CASSLAGGETQYF.

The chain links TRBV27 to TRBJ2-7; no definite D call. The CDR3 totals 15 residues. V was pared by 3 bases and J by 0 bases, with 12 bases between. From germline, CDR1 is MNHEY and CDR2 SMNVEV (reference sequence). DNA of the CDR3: TGTGCCAGCAGTTTGGGTCCCTCAGGCTCCTACGAGCAGTACTTC. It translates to CASSLGPSGSYEQYF.

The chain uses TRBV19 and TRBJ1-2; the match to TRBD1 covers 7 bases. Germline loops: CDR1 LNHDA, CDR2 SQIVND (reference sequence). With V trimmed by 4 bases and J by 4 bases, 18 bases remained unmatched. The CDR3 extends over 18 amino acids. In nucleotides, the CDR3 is TGTGCCAGTAGTACAGGGGGGGGAAACGACGGACGACTCTATGGCTACACCTTC. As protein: CASSTGGGNDGRLYGYTF.

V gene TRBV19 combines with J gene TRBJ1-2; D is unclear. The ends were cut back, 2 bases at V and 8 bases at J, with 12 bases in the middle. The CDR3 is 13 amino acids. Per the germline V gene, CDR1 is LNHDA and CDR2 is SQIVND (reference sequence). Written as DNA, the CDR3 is TGTGCCAGTAGTATATTCGCGGGTGAGGGCTACACCTTC. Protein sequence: CASSIFAGEGYTF.

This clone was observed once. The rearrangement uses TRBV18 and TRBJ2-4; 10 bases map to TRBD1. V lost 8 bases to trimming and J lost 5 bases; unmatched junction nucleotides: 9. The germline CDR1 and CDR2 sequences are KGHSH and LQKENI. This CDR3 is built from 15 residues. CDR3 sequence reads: CASKPGTGAENIQYF. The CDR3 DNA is TGTGCCAGCAAGCCGGGGACAGGGGCCGAAAACATTCAGTACTTC.